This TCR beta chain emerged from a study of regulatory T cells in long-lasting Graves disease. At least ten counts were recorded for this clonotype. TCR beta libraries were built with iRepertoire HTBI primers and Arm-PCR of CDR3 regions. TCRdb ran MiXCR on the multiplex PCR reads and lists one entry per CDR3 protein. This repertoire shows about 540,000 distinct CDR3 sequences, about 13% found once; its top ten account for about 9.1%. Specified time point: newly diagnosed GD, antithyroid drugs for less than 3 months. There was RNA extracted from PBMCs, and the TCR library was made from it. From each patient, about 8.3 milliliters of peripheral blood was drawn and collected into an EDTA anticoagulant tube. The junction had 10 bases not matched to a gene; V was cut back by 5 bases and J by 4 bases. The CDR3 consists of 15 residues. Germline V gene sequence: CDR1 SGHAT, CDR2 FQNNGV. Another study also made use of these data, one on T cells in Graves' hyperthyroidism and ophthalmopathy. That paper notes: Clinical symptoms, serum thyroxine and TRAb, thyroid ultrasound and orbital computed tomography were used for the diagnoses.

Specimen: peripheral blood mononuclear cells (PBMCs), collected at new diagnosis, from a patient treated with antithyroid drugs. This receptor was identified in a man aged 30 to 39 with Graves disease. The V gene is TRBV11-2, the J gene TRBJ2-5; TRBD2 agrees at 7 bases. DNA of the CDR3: TGTGCCAGCAGCCTGGGGGGGGATGCCCCAGAGACCCAGTACTTC. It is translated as CASSLGGDAPETQYF.